One and the same sample provided the 21 T cell receptor beta chains below, sequenced in a study of blood T cell repertoires in COVID-19. TCRdb's table, derived via immunoSEQ multiplex PCR, lists solely in-frame clones and lacks some. The data contain 200,000 to 250,000 clones, roughly four fifths of them seen just once; the ten biggest clones take up about 3.8%. Sequencing was done on a sample of PBMCs or T cells enriched from blood (not recorded which). These receptors were taken from a woman aged 35 to 49 who had been exposed to COVID-19.

In DNA, the CDR3 is TGTGCCAGCAGTTTAATTATGACTGAAGCTTTCTTT. This gives the protein CASSLIMTEAFF. This chain links TRBV28 with TRBJ1-1; D ambiguous. V was pared by 2 bases and J by 5 bases, with 6 bases between. The CDR3 has 12 residues. Germline V gene sequence: CDR1 MDHEN, CDR2 SYDVKM.

This rearrangement joins TRBV12-5 to TRBJ2-1; 8 positions agree with TRBD2. The CDR3 length is 15 residues. The germline V gene has CDR1 LGHNT and CDR2 FRNRAP. V trimming: 3 bases; J trimming: 7 bases; junction bases outside the gene matches: 8. The CDR3 DNA sequence: TGTGCTAGTGGTTTACTAGTAGCGGGGCTGAATGAGCAGTTCTTC. Amino acids: CASGLLVAGLNEQFF.

V and J are TRBV5-8 and TRBJ2-6; the D is unclear. Trimming took 7 bases from V and 0 from J, leaving 5 bases between them. Germline values: CDR1 SGHTS, CDR2 YDEGEE. The CDR3 contains 13 residues. CDR3 nucleotide sequence: TGTGCCAGCCGGAGCTCTGGGGCCAACGTCCTGACTTTC. Translating gives CASRSSGANVLTF.

This CDR3 is CASSSTRGVPEQFF. DNA for the CDR3: TGTGCCAGCAGCTCCACCAGGGGGGTCCCTGAGCAGTTCTTC. J is TRBJ2-1 and V is TRBV7-8; maybe TRBD1 (7 bases). With 4 bases removed from V and 9 bases from J, the gap between germline ends came to 16 bases. This CDR3 comprises 14 residues. Germline CDR1 is SGHVS and CDR2 is FQNEAQ.

CDR3 in DNA: TGTGCCAGCAGTCCGGGACTAGCGGGGGCCGGCGCAGATACGCAGTATTTT. Translated: CASSPGLAGAGADTQYF. The V gene is TRBV6-4, the J gene TRBJ2-3; 14 bases align to TRBD2. The CDR3 has 17 residues. In germline, CDR1 is MRHNA, CDR2 SNTAGT. With 5 bases clipped from V and 4 bases from J, the junction kept 8 bases outside the gene matches.

This rearrangement joins TRBV6-2 or TRBV6-3 to TRBJ1-5, with D unresolved. Per the germline V gene, CDR1 is MNHEY and CDR2 is SVGEGT. V lost 5 bases and J lost 5, with 16 bases in between. This CDR3 is built from 15 residues. CDR3 sequence: CASSPTVSGHQPQHF. The CDR3 region has the DNA TGTGCCAGCAGTCCAACCGTCTCTGGCCATCAGCCCCAGCATTTT.

V and J are TRBV2 and TRBJ2-1; 9 positions agree with TRBD2. This CDR3 comprises 17 residues. The V segment lost 4 bases and the J segment 7 bases; nucleotides outside the gene matches: 14. Germline-derived CDR1 and CDR2 are SNHLY and FYNNEI. CDR3 bases: TGTGCCAGCAGTGCGATGATAGCGGGGGCTAAGGTAAATGAGCAGTTCTTC. Residues: CASSAMIAGAKVNEQFF.

This chain links TRBV7-6 with TRBJ2-7; weak D call: TRBD1 (6 bases). Germline values: CDR1 SGHVS, CDR2 FNYEAQ. This CDR3 comprises 15 residues. The V end was cut by 2 bases, the J end by 2 bases, with 13 bases between. In DNA, the CDR3 is TGTGCCAGCAGCTTACAACCGACAGGTCCCTACGAGCAGTACTTC. Translating it yields CASSLQPTGPYEQYF.

This clone showed up just once. V gene TRBV19 combines with J gene TRBJ1-5, with D tentatively TRBD1 (5 bases). Germline-derived CDR1 and CDR2 are LNHDA and SQIVND (reference sequence). The CDR3 totals 13 residues. The ends were cut back, 5 bases at V and 5 bases at J, with 10 bases in the middle. This CDR3 reads CASSAVQDQPQHF. For the CDR3, the DNA is TGTGCCAGTAGTGCAGTACAGGATCAGCCCCAGCATTTT.

The table lists this clone with a count of one. The rearrangement joins TRBV7-2 to TRBJ1-1, with a tentative D call TRBD1 (5 bases). Trimming stripped 5 bases from V and 4 bases from J, with 20 bases between. Germline values: CDR1 SGHTA, CDR2 FQGNSA. The CDR3 covers 16 residues. CDR3 DNA: TGTGCCAGCAGCCCCTGGAGCGCAGGGTGGGGCACTGAAGCTTTCTTT. Translation gives CASSPWSAGWGTEAFF.

The chain recombines TRBV6-5 with TRBJ1-1, with TRBD1 matching 9 bases. The germline gives CDR1 MNHEY, CDR2 SVGAGI. V trimming: 5 bases; J trimming: 2 bases; junction bases outside the gene matches: 3. CDR3 size: 14 residues. Written as DNA, the CDR3 is TGTGCCAGCAGTACGGGACAGGGCAACACTGAAGCTTTCTTT. This sequence encodes CASSTGQGNTEAFF.

CDR3 in amino acids: CASRRTGEAQYF. CDR3 bases: TGTGCCAGCAGAAGAACAGGGGAGGCGCAGTATTTT. The V call is TRBV25-1, the J call TRBJ2-3; weak D call: TRBD1 (7 bases). This CDR3 spans 12 amino acids. Trimming removed 6 bases from V and 10 bases from J, with 14 bases in between. Germline CDR1 is MGHDK and CDR2 is SYGVNS. Based on the CDR3 plus reference TRBV25-1 and TRBJ2-3, the full variable domain is EADIYQTPRYLVIGTGKKITLECSQTMGHDKMYWYQQDPGMELHLIHYSYGVNSTEKGDLSSESTVSRIRTEHFPLTLESARPSHTSQYLCASRRTGEAQYFGPGTRLTVL.

This clone showed up just a few times. CDR3 coding DNA: TGTGCCAGCACCCTTGCAGGACAAGAGACCCAGTACTTC. This translates into CASTLAGQETQYF. The chain couples TRBV25-1 to TRBJ2-5; D is unresolved. Germline V gene sequence: CDR1 MGHDK, CDR2 SYGVNS. Trimming stripped 7 bases from V and 2 bases from J, with 11 bases between. CDR3 size: 13 residues.

On this clone: Other DNA sequences from this sample encode an identical CDR3 as well. The chain carries TRBV19 and TRBJ1-5, with D unresolved. Trimming removed 1 base at V and 4 bases at J, with 11 bases between. Looked up from germline, CDR1 is LNHDA and CDR2 is SQIVND (reference sequence). The CDR3 spans 15 residues. The CDR3 nucleotides are TGTGCCAGTAGTATAGGTCGGGGATCTAATCAGCCCCAGCATTTT. It yields the protein CASSIGRGSNQPQHF.

The gene calls are TRBV5-4 and TRBJ2-3; 7 positions match TRBD1. J lost 0 bases, V lost 0 bases, and 1 base had no gene match. Per germline, CDR1 SGHNT and CDR2 YYREEE (reference sequence). The CDR3 consists of 15 residues. CDR3 nucleotides: TGTGCCAGCAGCTTGGGAGGGGGCAGCACAGATACGCAGTATTTT. Amino acids: CASSLGGGSTDTQYF.

The chain recombines TRBV18 with TRBJ1-1; 9 positions agree with TRBD1. V trimming: 3 bases; J trimming: 3 bases; junction bases outside the gene matches: 5. The CDR3 spans 15 residues. In germline, CDR1 is KGHSH, CDR2 LQKENI. The CDR3 DNA reads TGTGCCAGCTCACCTCGACAGGGGGATTACACTGAAGCTTTCTTT. Protein: CASSPRQGDYTEAFF. Full variable domain (rest looked up from reference TRBV18 and TRBJ1-1): NAGVMQNPRHLVRRRGQEARLRCSPMKGHSHVYWYRQLPEEGLKFMVYLQKENIIDESGMPKERFSAEFPKEGPSILRIQQVVRGDSAAYFCASSPRQGDYTEAFFGQGTRLTVV.

The gene calls are TRBV27 and TRBJ2-2, with D maybe TRBD2 (5 bases). This CDR3 is built from 16 residues. Germline loops: CDR1 MNHEY, CDR2 SMNVEV (reference sequence). The V end lost 3 bases, the J end lost 3 bases, and 14 bases lay between the germline ends. The DNA for the CDR3 is TGTGCCAGCAGTTTTGGGAGCTTGCGCGACACCGGGGAGCTGTTTTTT. Residues: CASSFGSLRDTGELFF.

CDR3 residues: CASSPVGQGSAEQYF. CDR3 coding DNA: TGTGCCAGCAGCCCCGTAGGGCAGGGAAGCGCCGAGCAGTACTTC. The chain combines TRBV27 with TRBJ2-7; D possibly corresponds to TRBD1 (5 bases). With 6 bases removed from V and 6 bases from J, the gap between germline ends came to 21 bases. CDR3 length: 15 residues. The germline V gene has CDR1 MNHEY and CDR2 SMNVEV (reference sequence).

The chain carries TRBV6-1 and TRBJ1-2, with D unresolved. The V gene's germline CDR1 is MNHNS and CDR2 SASEGT. With 2 bases removed from V and 2 bases from J, the gap between germline ends came to 12 bases. The CDR3 is made up of 15 amino acids. CDR3 protein: CASSEWARPNYGYTF. The DNA of the CDR3 is TGTGCCAGCAGTGAATGGGCCAGACCAAACTATGGCTACACCTTC.

This chain uses TRBV6-5 with TRBJ2-1; 7 nucleotides match TRBD1. The CDR3 contains 12 residues. Germline V gene lookup returns CDR1 MNHEY and CDR2 SVGAGI. The DNA of the CDR3 is TGTTCAGGGGGAAGTCCCTACAATGAGCAGTTCTTC. Amino acid sequence: CSGGSPYNEQFF.

The CDR3 region has the DNA TGCGCCAGCAGCTTGGGCGGGGCCTTCGGCACCGGGGAGCTGTTTTTT. This sequence encodes CASSLGGAFGTGELFF. The V call is TRBV5-1, the J call TRBJ2-2; TRBD2 is a possible D gene (6 bases). Germline lookup yields CDR1 SGHRS and CDR2 YFSETQ. The CDR3 sequence is 16 residues long. Trimming took 0 bases from V and 4 from J, leaving 13 bases between them.